The 24 T cell receptor beta chains listed next were all sequenced from one sample in a study of cytomegalovirus exposure and HLA in healthy donors. Use of 60 Vbeta and 13 Jbeta primers characterized the PCR. Method: immunoSEQ multiplex PCR; TCRdb's copy keeps in-frame clones and lacks some. The sample carries roughly 150,000 clones, approximately 73% recorded once. The sample was PBMCs. These receptors originate from a young woman in good health and CMV-seropositive.

The chain couples TRBV5-1 to TRBJ2-5; a weak D match, TRBD2 (6 bases). The V end was cut by 4 bases, the J end by 1 base, with 11 bases between. This CDR3 comprises 14 residues. From germline, CDR1 is SGHRS and CDR2 YFSETQ. CDR3 residues: CASSLSGPQETQYF. The CDR3, as DNA: TGCGCCAGCAGCCTTAGCGGCCCCCAAGAGACCCAGTACTTC.

This chain links TRBV15 with TRBJ2-3, with 7 positions matching TRBD1. Germline CDR1 and CDR2: LNHNV and YYDKDF (reference sequence). The CDR3 runs to 16 residues. Losses at the gene ends were 1 base for V and 2 bases for J; bases not matched to a gene: 6. The CDR3 sequence is CATSRGDSPPTDTQYF. CDR3 bases: TGTGCCACCAGCAGAGGGGACAGTCCACCCACAGATACGCAGTATTTT.

V usage is TRBV30 and J usage is TRBJ1-6; no firm D call. V dropped 5 bases and J dropped 4 bases, with 9 bases sitting between them. The CDR3 is 13 residues long. Germline V gives CDR1 GTSNPN, CDR2 SVGIG (reference sequence). For the CDR3, the DNA is TGTGCCTGGGGGCCGACGTATAATTCACCCCTCCACTTT. Its protein is CAWGPTYNSPLHF.

The chain combines TRBV14 with TRBJ2-5; D remains ambiguous. CDR1 is SGHDN, CDR2 FVKESK, per germline. V dropped 2 bases and J dropped 1 base, with 8 bases sitting between them. The CDR3 totals 14 residues. In DNA form, the CDR3 reads TGTGCCAGCAGCCAATCCCAGGCCCAAGAGACCCAGTACTTC. It codes for CASSQSQAQETQYF.

This clone was counted only a few times. This chain links TRBV19 with TRBJ2-7; D perhaps matches TRBD1 (6 bases). The CDR3 runs 15 residues. The V gene's germline CDR1 is LNHDA and CDR2 SQIVND (reference sequence). V lost 6 bases and J lost 3, with 18 bases in between. The CDR3 reads CASSPEGGGLYEQYF. CDR3 bases: TGTGCCAGTAGCCCGGAAGGGGGTGGGCTCTACGAGCAGTACTTC.

This clone was found a few times. J is TRBJ2-1 and V is TRBV6-1, with D maybe TRBD1 (6 bases). Germline assignment: CDR1 MNHNS and CDR2 SASEGT. This CDR3 is built from 13 residues. The V end was cut by 6 bases, the J end by 6 bases, with 12 bases between. CDR3 sequence reads: CASRPGTFNEQFF. CDR3 sequence (DNA): TGTGCCAGCAGGCCCGGGACATTCAATGAGCAGTTCTTC.

This chain connects TRBV5-1 to TRBJ1-1; a weak D match, TRBD1 (5 bases). The CDR3 contains 14 residues. The germline CDR1 and CDR2 sequences are SGHRS and YFSETQ. Trimming cost V 4 bases and J 8 bases, with 18 bases left between them. The CDR3: CASSQGTASREAFF. The CDR3 coding sequence is TGCGCCAGCAGCCAAGGGACTGCTTCCCGCGAAGCTTTCTTT.

V usage is TRBV2 and J usage is TRBJ1-2; D gene unclear. This CDR3 has 13 residues. CDR1 and CDR2 from the germline V gene are SNHLY and FYNNEI. Trimming removed 1 base from V and 6 bases from J, with 9 bases in between. CDR3 coding DNA: TGTGCCAGCAGTGAAGGCGTTGGTGATGGCTACACCTTC. Its translation is CASSEGVGDGYTF.

This chain uses TRBV19 with TRBJ1-4; D ambiguous. The CDR3 runs to 15 residues. The V end lost 5 bases, the J end lost 3 bases, and 13 bases lay between the germline ends. Germline V gene sequence: CDR1 LNHDA, CDR2 SQIVND (reference sequence). The CDR3 loop reads CASSASPKPNEKLFF. The CDR3 nucleotides are TGTGCCAGTAGTGCATCTCCTAAACCTAATGAAAAACTGTTTTTT.

The V and J genes are TRBV4-1 and TRBJ2-1, with TRBD2 matching 7 bases. Germline V lookup: CDR1 MGHRA, CDR2 YSYEKL. Unmatched junction bases numbered 13, after V lost 4 bases and J lost 10 bases. This CDR3 contains 15 residues. In nucleotides, the CDR3 is TGCGCCAGCAGCCCGGGCCGGGACTATATCGACGAGCAGTTCTTC. Its protein product is CASSPGRDYIDEQFF.

The rearrangement uses TRBV5-6 and TRBJ1-2, with 9 bases matching TRBD1. CDR3 length: 17 residues. The trim removed 2 bases at V and 4 bases at J, leaving 12 bases unmatched. Germline-derived CDR1 and CDR2 are SGHDT and YYEEEE. The CDR3, as DNA: TGTGCCAGCAGCTTAATCTCGGGACAGGGAATGTTCTATGGCTACACCTTC. This gives the protein CASSLISGQGMFYGYTF.

This clone was picked up one time. The rearrangement links TRBV7-9 to TRBJ2-1; D is possibly TRBD1 (6 bases). Germline V CDR1 and CDR2: SEHNR, FQNEAQ (reference sequence). The CDR3 is 13 residues long. V was trimmed by 1 base and J by 15 bases, leaving 16 bases between them. The CDR3 nucleotides are TGTGCCAGCAGCTTAGATGTAGGGGGTGATCCGTTCTTC. Translating it yields CASSLDVGGDPFF.

This sequence joins TRBV5-6 and TRBJ1-1, with D hard to call. Looked up from germline, CDR1 is SGHDT and CDR2 is YYEEEE. Trimming removed 1 base from V and 1 base from J, with 11 bases in between. This CDR3 spans 15 amino acids. The CDR3 region has the DNA TGTGCCAGCAGCTTGCACGCGGCGGCGAACACTGAAGCTTTCTTT. Its protein product is CASSLHAAANTEAFF.

This chain joins TRBV5-4 and TRBJ2-7; TRBD2 aligns across 8 bases. The CDR3 loop spans 15 amino acids. J gave up 4 bases and V 2 bases, and 8 bases lay outside the gene matches. Germline CDR1 SGHNT, CDR2 YYREEE (reference sequence). The CDR3 coding sequence is TGTGCCAGCAGCTTCGGGGGGGGGCGCGCGTACGAGCAGTACTTC. It is translated as CASSFGGGRAYEQYF.

This clone was detected only once. J is TRBJ2-1 and V is TRBV27; 10 bases are a match to TRBD2. J lost 13 bases, V lost 6 bases, and 6 bases had no gene match. The CDR3 runs 12 residues. Germline values: CDR1 MNHEY, CDR2 SMNVEV (reference sequence). The CDR3 sequence is CASRAGGPYQFF. CDR3 DNA: TGTGCCAGCAGAGCGGGGGGGCCATATCAGTTCTTC.

This clone was detected only a few times. This rearrangement joins TRBV7-3 to TRBJ2-3, with D unresolved. The V end lost 2 bases, the J end lost 6 bases, and 18 bases lay between the germline ends. The germline V gene has CDR1 SGHTA and CDR2 FQGTGA. The CDR3 has 16 amino acids. CDR3 loop: CASSLLARVSRDTQYF. CDR3 DNA: TGTGCCAGCAGCTTACTCGCCCGGGTCTCGAGGGATACGCAGTATTTT.

This clone was found a few times. The CDR3 sequence is CASSPGTGDYGYTF. The DNA for the CDR3 is TGTGCCAGCTCACCAGGGACAGGGGACTATGGCTACACCTTC. The rearrangement links TRBV18 to TRBJ1-2; 10 nucleotides line up with TRBD1. The CDR3 has 14 residues. Germline-derived CDR1 and CDR2 are KGHSH and LQKENI. Trimming took 2 bases from V and 3 from J; bases not matched to a gene: 0.

The rearrangement joins TRBV15 to TRBJ2-2; TRBD1 is a possible D gene (5 bases). Trimming cost V 0 bases and J 3 bases, with 11 bases left between them. The CDR3 totals 16 residues. CDR1 LNHNV and CDR2 YYDKDF come from the germline V gene (reference sequence). The CDR3 here is CATSRDLDIYTGELFF. CDR3 in DNA: TGTGCCACCAGCAGAGATCTGGACATTTACACCGGGGAGCTGTTTTTT.

The CDR3 nucleotides are TGTGCCAGCAGAGTTGGACTAGCCGAAGATACGCAGTATTTT. Translation gives CASRVGLAEDTQYF. The V gene is TRBV2, the J gene TRBJ2-3; 8 bases agree with TRBD2. The trim removed 6 bases at V and 5 bases at J, leaving 7 bases unmatched. This CDR3 has 14 residues. The germline gives CDR1 SNHLY, CDR2 FYNNEI.

The V and J genes are TRBV11-1 and TRBJ2-7; TRBD1 matches at 7 bases. The V segment lost 9 bases and the J segment 7 bases; nucleotides outside the gene matches: 9. This CDR3 has 12 residues. Germline V gene sequence: CDR1 SGHAT, CDR2 FQDESV (reference sequence). The chain's CDR3 is CASRDSLREQYF. CDR3 coding DNA: TGTGCCAGTCGGGACAGCCTGCGGGAGCAGTACTTC. Based on the CDR3 plus reference TRBV11-1 and TRBJ2-7, the full variable domain is EAEVAQSPRYKITEKSQAVAFWCDPISGHATLYWYRQILGQGPELLVQFQDESVVDDSQLPKDRFSAERLKGVDSTLKIQPAELGDSAMYLCASRDSLREQYFGPGTRLTVT.

This clone was recorded only once. The chain employs TRBV9 and TRBJ2-2, with 7 bases aligning to TRBD2. CDR3 length: 14 residues. After removal of 6 bases from V and 5 bases from J, the junction contained 7 bases not matched to a gene. In germline, CDR1 is SGDLS, CDR2 YYNGEE. CDR3 coding DNA: TGTGCCAGCACTACGGGGGAGGGGACCGGGGAGCTGTTTTTT. Translated: CASTTGEGTGELFF.

Here the CDR3 reads CASSSGGARETQYF. Written as DNA, the CDR3 is TGCGCCAGTAGTAGCGGGGGGGCCAGGGAGACCCAGTACTTC. The chain employs TRBV5-1 and TRBJ2-5; 11 bases are a match to TRBD2. This CDR3 comprises 14 residues. V was pared by 8 bases and J by 5 bases, with 8 bases of the junction left unmatched. Looked up from germline, CDR1 is SGHRS and CDR2 is YFSETQ.

The chain has TRBV15 and TRBJ2-7, with 12 bases fitting TRBD2. Germline trimming cut 3 bases from V and 2 bases from J; bases unmatched to any gene: 2. There are 15 residues in the CDR3. CDR1 LNHNV and CDR2 YYDKDF come from the germline V gene (reference sequence). This CDR3 is CATSSRLAGAYEQYF. The CDR3 DNA follows: TGTGCCACCAGCAGTAGACTAGCGGGGGCCTACGAGCAGTACTTC.

Only a few counts were recorded for this clone. The CDR3 DNA sequence: TGTGCCAGCAGCTTAAGGGGCGTAGGGGGTGGGACTGAAGCTTTCTTT. Translated, it gives CASSLRGVGGGTEAFF. The chain uses TRBV7-3 and TRBJ1-1; TRBD1 is a possible D gene (6 bases). The V end lost 1 base, the J end lost 5 bases, and 17 bases lay between the germline ends. The germline V gene has CDR1 SGHTA and CDR2 FQGTGA. There are 16 residues in the CDR3.